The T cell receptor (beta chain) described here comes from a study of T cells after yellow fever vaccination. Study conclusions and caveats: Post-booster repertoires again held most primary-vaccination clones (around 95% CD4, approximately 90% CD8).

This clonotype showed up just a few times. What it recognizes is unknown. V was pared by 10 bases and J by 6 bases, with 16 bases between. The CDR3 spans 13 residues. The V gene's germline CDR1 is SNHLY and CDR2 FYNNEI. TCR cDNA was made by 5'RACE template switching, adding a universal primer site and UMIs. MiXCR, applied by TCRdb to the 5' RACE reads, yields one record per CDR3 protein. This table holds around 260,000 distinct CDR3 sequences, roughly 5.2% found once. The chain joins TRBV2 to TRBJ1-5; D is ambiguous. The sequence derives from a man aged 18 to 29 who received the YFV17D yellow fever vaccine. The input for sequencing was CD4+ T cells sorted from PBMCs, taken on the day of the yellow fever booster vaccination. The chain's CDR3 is CATTSGVGQPQHF. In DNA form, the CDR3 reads TGTGCCACCACGTCGGGTGTAGGTCAGCCCCAGCATTTT. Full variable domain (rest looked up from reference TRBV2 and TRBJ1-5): EPEVTQTPSHQVTQMGQEVILRCVPISNHLYFYWYRQILGQKVEFLVSFYNNEISEKSEIFDDQFSVERPDGSNFTLKIRSTKLEDSAMYFCATTSGVGQPQHFGDGTRLSIL.